Listed here are 13 T cell receptor beta chains from one sample, sequenced in a study of siplizumab effects on memory and regulatory T cells. Some clones are missing from TCRdb's copy, which holds only in-frame ones; the method was immunoSEQ multiplex PCR. The sample yields 45,000 to 60,000 clones, 87% seen once. The specimen sequenced was naive CD8+ T cells sorted from blood. The receptors derive from a human donor in good health.

The J gene is TRBJ2-1, the V gene TRBV25-1; D possibly uses TRBD1 or TRBD2 (5 bases each). With 4 bases removed from V and 0 bases from J, the gap between germline ends came to 13 bases. The germline gives CDR1 MGHDK, CDR2 SYGVNS. This CDR3 spans 16 amino acids. The CDR3 DNA reads TGTGCCAGCAGTGGAACGGGACCTAACTCCTACAATGAGCAGTTCTTC. It yields the protein CASSGTGPNSYNEQFF.

The chain employs TRBV11-2 and TRBJ2-5; D unresolved. This CDR3 is built from 11 residues. Germline V gene sequence: CDR1 SGHAT, CDR2 FQNNGV. Trimming left V 5 bases short and J 4 bases short, with 5 bases between. The CDR3 reads CASSLGETQYF. The DNA for the CDR3 is TGTGCCAGCAGCCTCGGAGAGACCCAGTACTTC. Drawing the rest from reference TRBV11-2 and TRBJ2-5, the complete variable domain is EAGVAQSPRYKIIEKRQSVAFWCNPISGHATLYWYQQILGQGPKLLIQFQNNGVVDDSQLPKDRFSAERLKGVDSTLKIQPAKLEDSAVYLCASSLGETQYFGPGTRLLVL.

CDR3 amino acids: CASSYSGGMNTEAFF. CDR3 DNA: TGTGCCAGCAGTTACTCCGGGGGGATGAACACTGAAGCTTTCTTT. The V call is TRBV6-5, the J call TRBJ1-1; D might be TRBD1 (5 bases). Germline loops: CDR1 MNHEY, CDR2 SVGAGI. The CDR3 is 15 amino acids. Trimming left V 0 bases short and J 0 bases short, with 8 bases between.

This chain links TRBV5-6 with TRBJ2-7, with 8 bases that match TRBD2. V lost 2 bases to trimming and J lost 2 bases; unmatched junction nucleotides: 3. The CDR3 is 14 residues long. Per the germline V gene, CDR1 is SGHDT and CDR2 is YYEEEE. The chain's CDR3 is CASSFIGRAYEQYF. The CDR3 DNA follows: TGTGCCAGCAGCTTTATCGGGAGGGCCTACGAGCAGTACTTC.

The chain has TRBV13 and TRBJ1-2; D is unclear. The CDR3 spans 13 residues. The V gene's germline CDR1 is PRHDT and CDR2 FYEKMQ (reference sequence). V shed 5 bases and J shed 4 bases, with 11 bases lying between them. The CDR3 region has the DNA TGTGCCAGCAGCGGCCGGGCCCTCTATGGCTACACCTTC. Protein product: CASSGRALYGYTF. Supplemented by reference TRBV13 and TRBJ1-2, the full variable domain reads AAGVIQSPRHLIKEKRETATLKCYPIPRHDTVYWYQQGPGQDPQFLISFYEKMQSDKGSIPDRFSAQQFSDYHSELNMSSLELGDSALYFCASSGRALYGYTFGSGTRLTVV.

The chain recombines TRBV11-2 with TRBJ2-1; no reliable D call. The germline V gene has CDR1 SGHAT and CDR2 FQNNGV. The CDR3 sequence is 14 residues long. V lost 6 bases and J 0 bases, leaving 9 bases between the germline ends. The CDR3: CASRDTSSYNEQFF. As DNA, the CDR3 is TGTGCCAGCAGAGACACGAGCTCCTACAATGAGCAGTTCTTC.

The chain couples TRBV5-1 to TRBJ1-4; no reliable D call. The ends were cut back, 0 bases at V and 3 bases at J, with 12 bases in the middle. CDR1 is SGHRS, CDR2 YFSETQ, per germline. The CDR3 sequence is 16 residues long. This CDR3 is CASSLEALGPNEKLFF. In DNA form, the CDR3 reads TGCGCCAGCAGCTTGGAAGCGCTCGGACCTAATGAAAAACTGTTTTTT.

This clone was detected once. V and J are TRBV6-5 and TRBJ2-7; 10 bases map to TRBD1. There are 15 residues in the CDR3. Germline values: CDR1 MNHEY, CDR2 SVGAGI. V lost 6 bases, J lost 5 bases, and 10 bases stayed unmatched. CDR3 residues: CASSNPGQGIHEQYF. The CDR3 nucleotides are TGTGCCAGCAGCAACCCGGGACAGGGGATCCACGAGCAGTACTTC.

The rearrangement joins TRBV7-9 to TRBJ1-5; no reliable D call. Trimming shortened V by 2 bases and J by 4 bases, and 3 bases separated the two germline ends. The CDR3 consists of 12 residues. Germline assignment: CDR1 SEHNR and CDR2 FQNEAQ (reference sequence). CDR3 region: CASSLINQPQHF. The CDR3 DNA is TGTGCCAGCAGCTTAATTAATCAGCCCCAGCATTTT.

V is TRBV5-4 and J is TRBJ2-1; TRBD1 agrees at 12 bases. The CDR3 covers 19 residues. The germline V gene encodes CDR1 SGHNT and CDR2 YYREEE (reference sequence). With V trimmed by 2 bases and J by 3 bases, 12 bases remained unmatched. The CDR3, as DNA: TGTGCCAGCAGCTTCTTCCGGGACAGGGGGCCGGGGGGCTACAATGAGCAGTTCTTC. The encoded protein is CASSFFRDRGPGGYNEQFF.

This clone occurred a few times. V and J are TRBV21-1 and TRBJ2-7. TRBV21-1 is assigned pseudogene status. The CDR3 totals 14 residues. The CDR3 loop reads CASRDADAAYEQYF. CDR3 DNA: TGTGCCAGCAGGGACGCGGACGCCGCCTACGAGCAGTACTTC.

The sample holds one count of this clone. This chain links TRBV7-9 with TRBJ2-7, with 8 bases fitting TRBD1. The V segment lost 2 bases and the J segment 5 bases; nucleotides outside the gene matches: 11. The V gene's germline CDR1 is SEHNR and CDR2 FQNEAQ (reference sequence). The length of the CDR3 is 16 residues. As DNA, the CDR3 is TGTGCCAGCAGCTTAAGCCGCGCCAGGGGGCACGACGAGCAGTACTTC. Its translation: CASSLSRARGHDEQYF.

V is TRBV5-1 and J is TRBJ2-6; a weak D match, TRBD2 (6 bases). Per the germline V gene, CDR1 is SGHRS and CDR2 is YFSETQ. The V end was cut by 6 bases, the J end by 0 bases, with 10 bases between. The CDR3 sequence is 15 residues long. The DNA for the CDR3 is TGCGCCAGCACCATGGGGGGCTCTGGGGCCAACGTCCTGACTTTC. As protein: CASTMGGSGANVLTF.